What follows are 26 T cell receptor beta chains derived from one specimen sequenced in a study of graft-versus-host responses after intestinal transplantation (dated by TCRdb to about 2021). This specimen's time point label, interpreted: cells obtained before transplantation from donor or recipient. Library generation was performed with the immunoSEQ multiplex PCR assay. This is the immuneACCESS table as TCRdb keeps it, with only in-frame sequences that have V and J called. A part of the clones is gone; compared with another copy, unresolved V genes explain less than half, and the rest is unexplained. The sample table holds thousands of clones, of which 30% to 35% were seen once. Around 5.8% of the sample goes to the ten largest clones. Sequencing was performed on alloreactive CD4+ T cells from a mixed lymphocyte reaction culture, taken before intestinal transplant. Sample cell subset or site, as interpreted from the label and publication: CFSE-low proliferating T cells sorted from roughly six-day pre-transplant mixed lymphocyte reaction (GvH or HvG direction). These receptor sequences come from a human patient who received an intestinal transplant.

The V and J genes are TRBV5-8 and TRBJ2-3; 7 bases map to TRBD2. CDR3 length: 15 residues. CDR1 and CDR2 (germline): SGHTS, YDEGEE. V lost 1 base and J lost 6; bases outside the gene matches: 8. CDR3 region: CASSLYRGDRDTQYF. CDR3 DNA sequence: TGTGCCAGCAGCTTGTATCGGGGGGACCGGGATACGCAGTATTTT.

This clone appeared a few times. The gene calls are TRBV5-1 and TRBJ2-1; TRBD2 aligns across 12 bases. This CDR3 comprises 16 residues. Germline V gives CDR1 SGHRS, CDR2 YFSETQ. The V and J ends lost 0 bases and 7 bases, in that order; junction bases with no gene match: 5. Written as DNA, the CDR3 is TGCGCCAGCAGCTTGGGGTTGGGGACTAGCGGGAATGAGCAGTTCTTC. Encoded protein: CASSLGLGTSGNEQFF.

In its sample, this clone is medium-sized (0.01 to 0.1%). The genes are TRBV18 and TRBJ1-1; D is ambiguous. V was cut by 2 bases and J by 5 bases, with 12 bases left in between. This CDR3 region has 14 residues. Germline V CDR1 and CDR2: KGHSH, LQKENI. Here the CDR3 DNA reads TGTGCCAGCTCACCATACCAGTCGAGGACTGAAGCTTTCTTT. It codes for CASSPYQSRTEAFF.

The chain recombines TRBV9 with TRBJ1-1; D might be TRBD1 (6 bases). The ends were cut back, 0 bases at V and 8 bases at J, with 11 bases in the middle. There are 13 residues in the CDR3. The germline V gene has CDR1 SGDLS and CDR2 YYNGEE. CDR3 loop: CASSVDEGTEAFF. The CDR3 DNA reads TGTGCCAGCAGCGTAGATGAGGGGACAGAAGCTTTCTTT.

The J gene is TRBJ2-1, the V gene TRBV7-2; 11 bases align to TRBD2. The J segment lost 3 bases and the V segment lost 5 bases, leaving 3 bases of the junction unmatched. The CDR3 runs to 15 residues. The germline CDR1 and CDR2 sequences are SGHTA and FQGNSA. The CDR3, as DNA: TGTGCCAGCAGCCTAGGGACTAGCGGCTACAATGAGCAGTTCTTC. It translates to CASSLGTSGYNEQFF.

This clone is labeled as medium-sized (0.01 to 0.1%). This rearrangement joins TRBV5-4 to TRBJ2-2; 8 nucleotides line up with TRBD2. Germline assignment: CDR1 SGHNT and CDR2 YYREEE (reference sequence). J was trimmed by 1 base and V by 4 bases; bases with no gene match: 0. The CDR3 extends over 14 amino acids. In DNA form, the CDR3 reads TGTGCCAGCAGCCGGGAGGGGAACACCGGGGAGCTGTTTTTT. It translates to CASSREGNTGELFF.

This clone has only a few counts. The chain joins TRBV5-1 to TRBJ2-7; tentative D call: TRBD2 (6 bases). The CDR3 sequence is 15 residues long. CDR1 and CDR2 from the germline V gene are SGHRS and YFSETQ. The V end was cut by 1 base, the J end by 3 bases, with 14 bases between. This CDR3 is CASSLRAGGGYEQYF. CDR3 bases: TGCGCCAGCAGCTTGAGGGCCGGGGGTGGCTACGAGCAGTACTTC.

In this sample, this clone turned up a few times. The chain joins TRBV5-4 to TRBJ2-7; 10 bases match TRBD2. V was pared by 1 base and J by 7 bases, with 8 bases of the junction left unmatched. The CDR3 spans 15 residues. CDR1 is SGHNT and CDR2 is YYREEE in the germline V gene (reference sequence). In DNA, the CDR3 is TGTGCCAGCAGCTTGCCGGGACTAGCGTCGGGAGAGCAGTACTTC. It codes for CASSLPGLASGEQYF.

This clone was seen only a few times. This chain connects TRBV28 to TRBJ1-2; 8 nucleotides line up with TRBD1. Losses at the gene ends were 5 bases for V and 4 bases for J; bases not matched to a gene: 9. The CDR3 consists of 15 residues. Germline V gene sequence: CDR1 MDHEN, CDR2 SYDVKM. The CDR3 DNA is TGTGCCAGCAGTCCACTCGACAGGGGTGGCTATGGCTACACCTTC. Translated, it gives CASSPLDRGGYGYTF.

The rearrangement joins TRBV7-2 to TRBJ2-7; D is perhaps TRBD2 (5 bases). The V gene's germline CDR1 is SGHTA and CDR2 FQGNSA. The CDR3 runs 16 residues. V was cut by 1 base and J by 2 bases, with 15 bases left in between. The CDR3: CASSLDSGSRAYEQYF. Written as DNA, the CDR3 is TGTGCCAGCAGCTTAGACAGTGGATCGAGGGCCTACGAGCAGTACTTC. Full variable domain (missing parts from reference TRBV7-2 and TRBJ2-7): GAGVSQSPSNKVTEKGKDVELRCDPISGHTALYWYRQSLGQGLEFLIYFQGNSAPDKSGLPSDRFSAERTGGSVSTLTIQRTQQEDSAVYLCASSLDSGSRAYEQYFGPGTRLTVT.

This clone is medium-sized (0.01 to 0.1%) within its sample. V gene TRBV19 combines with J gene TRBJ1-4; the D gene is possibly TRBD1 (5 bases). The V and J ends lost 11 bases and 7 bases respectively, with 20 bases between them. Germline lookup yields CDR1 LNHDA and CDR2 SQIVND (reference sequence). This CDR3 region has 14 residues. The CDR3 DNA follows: TGTGCCGCCGCCGGGCCAGGGCGTTCTGAAAAACTGTTTTTT. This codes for CAAAGPGRSEKLFF.

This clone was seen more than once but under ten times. The CDR3 sequence: CASRLGRSSGNTIYF. The CDR3 region has the DNA TGTGCCAGCAGACTGGGCAGAAGCTCTGGAAACACCATATATTTT. The chain employs TRBV7-2 and TRBJ1-3, with no clear D. Germline assignment: CDR1 SGHTA and CDR2 FQGNSA. This CDR3 comprises 15 residues. V was pared by 6 bases and J by 0 bases, with 12 bases between.

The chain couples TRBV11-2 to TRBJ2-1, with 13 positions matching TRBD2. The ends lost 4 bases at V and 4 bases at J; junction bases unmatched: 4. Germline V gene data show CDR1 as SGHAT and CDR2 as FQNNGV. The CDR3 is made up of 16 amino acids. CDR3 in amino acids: CASSWGTSGAYNEQFF. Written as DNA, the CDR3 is TGTGCCAGCAGCTGGGGGACTAGCGGGGCATACAATGAGCAGTTCTTC. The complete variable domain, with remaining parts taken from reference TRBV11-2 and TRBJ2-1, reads EAGVAQSPRYKIIEKRQSVAFWCNPISGHATLYWYQQILGQGPKLLIQFQNNGVVDDSQLPKDRFSAERLKGVDSTLKIQPAKLEDSAVYLCASSWGTSGAYNEQFFGPGTRLTVL.

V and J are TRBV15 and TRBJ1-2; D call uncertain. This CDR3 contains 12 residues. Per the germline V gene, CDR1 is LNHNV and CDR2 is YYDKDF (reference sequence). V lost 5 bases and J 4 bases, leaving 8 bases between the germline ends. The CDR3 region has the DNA TGTGCCACCAGCTTACGAGGCTATGGCTACACCTTC. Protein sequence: CATSLRGYGYTF.

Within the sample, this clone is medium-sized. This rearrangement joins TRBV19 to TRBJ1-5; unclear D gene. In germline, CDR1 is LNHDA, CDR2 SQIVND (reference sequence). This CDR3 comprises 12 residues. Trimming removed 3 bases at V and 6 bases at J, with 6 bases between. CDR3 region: CASSINVQPQHF. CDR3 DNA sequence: TGTGCCAGTAGTATTAATGTTCAGCCCCAGCATTTT.

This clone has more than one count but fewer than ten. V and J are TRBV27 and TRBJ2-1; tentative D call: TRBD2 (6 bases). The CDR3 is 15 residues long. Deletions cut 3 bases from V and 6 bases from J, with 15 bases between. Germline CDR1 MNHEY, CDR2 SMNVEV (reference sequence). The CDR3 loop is CASSFLTSPINEQFF. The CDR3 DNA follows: TGTGCCAGCAGTTTTTTGACTAGTCCCATCAATGAGCAGTTCTTC.

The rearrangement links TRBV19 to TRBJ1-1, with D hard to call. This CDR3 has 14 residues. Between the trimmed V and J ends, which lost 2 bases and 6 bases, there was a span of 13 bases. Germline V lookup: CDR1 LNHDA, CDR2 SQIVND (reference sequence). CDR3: CASSISRDRSEAFF. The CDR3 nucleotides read TGTGCCAGTAGTATAAGTCGGGATCGGTCTGAAGCTTTCTTT.

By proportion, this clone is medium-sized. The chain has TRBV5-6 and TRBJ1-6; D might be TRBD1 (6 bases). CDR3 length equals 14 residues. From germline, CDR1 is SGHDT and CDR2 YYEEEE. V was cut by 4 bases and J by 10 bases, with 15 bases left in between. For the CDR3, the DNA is TGTGCCAGCAGCCGGACAGAGATTAACTCACCCCTCCACTTT. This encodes CASSRTEINSPLHF.

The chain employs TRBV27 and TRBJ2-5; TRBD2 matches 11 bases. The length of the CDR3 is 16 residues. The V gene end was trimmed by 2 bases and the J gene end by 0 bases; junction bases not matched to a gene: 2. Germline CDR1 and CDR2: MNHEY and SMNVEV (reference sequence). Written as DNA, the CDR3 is TGTGCCAGCAGTTTACTGGGACTAGCGGACCAAGAGACCCAGTACTTC. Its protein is CASSLLGLADQETQYF.

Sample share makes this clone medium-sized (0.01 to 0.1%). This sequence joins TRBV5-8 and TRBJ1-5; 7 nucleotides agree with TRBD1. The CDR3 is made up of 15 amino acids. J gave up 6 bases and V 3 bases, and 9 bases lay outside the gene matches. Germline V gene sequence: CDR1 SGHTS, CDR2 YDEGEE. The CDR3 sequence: CASSSADRRIQPQHF. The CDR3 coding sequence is TGTGCCAGCAGCTCCGCGGACAGGAGAATTCAGCCCCAGCATTTT.

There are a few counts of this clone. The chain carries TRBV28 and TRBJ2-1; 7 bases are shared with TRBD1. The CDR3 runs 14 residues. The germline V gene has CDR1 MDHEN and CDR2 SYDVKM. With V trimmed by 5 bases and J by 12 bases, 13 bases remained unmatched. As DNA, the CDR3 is TGTGCCAGCAGTAGATCTAAAGACAGGGTGAGGCAGTTCTTC. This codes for CASSRSKDRVRQFF. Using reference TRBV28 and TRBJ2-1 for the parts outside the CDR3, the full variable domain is DVKVTQSSRYLVKRTGEKVFLECVQDMDHENMFWYRQDPGLGLRLIYFSYDVKMKEKGDIPEGYSVSREKKERFSLILESASTNQTSMYLCASSRSKDRVRQFFGPGTRLTVL.

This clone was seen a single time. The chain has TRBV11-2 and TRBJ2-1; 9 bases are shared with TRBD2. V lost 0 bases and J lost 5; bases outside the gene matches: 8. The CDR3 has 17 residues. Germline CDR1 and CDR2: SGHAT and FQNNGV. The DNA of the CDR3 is TGTGCCAGCAGCTTAGACCCCGGCGGGAGGGTAAACAATGAGCAGTTCTTC. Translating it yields CASSLDPGGRVNNEQFF.

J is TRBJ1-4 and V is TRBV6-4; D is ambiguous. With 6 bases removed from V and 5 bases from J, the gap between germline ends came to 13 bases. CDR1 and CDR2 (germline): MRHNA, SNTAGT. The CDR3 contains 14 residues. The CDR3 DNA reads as TGTGCCAGCAGACAAGATTATCCAAATGAAAAACTGTTTTTT. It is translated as CASRQDYPNEKLFF.

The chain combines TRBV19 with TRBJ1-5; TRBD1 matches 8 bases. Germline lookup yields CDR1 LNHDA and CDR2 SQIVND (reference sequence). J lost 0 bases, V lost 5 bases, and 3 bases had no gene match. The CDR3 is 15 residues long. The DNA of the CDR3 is TGTGCCAGTAGTGGCGACAGGGGTAGCAATCAGCCCCAGCATTTT. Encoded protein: CASSGDRGSNQPQHF.

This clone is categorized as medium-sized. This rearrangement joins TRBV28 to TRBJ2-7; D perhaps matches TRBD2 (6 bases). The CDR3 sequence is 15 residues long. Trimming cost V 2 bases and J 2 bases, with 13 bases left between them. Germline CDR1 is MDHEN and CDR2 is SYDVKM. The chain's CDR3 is CASSLMRRGPYEQYF. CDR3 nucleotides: TGTGCCAGCAGTTTAATGAGGAGGGGACCCTACGAGCAGTACTTC.

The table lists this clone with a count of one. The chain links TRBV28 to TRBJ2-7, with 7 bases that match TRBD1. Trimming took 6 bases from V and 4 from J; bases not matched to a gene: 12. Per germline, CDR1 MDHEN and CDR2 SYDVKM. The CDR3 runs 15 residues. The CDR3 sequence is CASRSYRQGGYEQYF. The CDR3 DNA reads TGTGCCAGCAGATCCTACCGACAGGGTGGGTACGAGCAGTACTTC.